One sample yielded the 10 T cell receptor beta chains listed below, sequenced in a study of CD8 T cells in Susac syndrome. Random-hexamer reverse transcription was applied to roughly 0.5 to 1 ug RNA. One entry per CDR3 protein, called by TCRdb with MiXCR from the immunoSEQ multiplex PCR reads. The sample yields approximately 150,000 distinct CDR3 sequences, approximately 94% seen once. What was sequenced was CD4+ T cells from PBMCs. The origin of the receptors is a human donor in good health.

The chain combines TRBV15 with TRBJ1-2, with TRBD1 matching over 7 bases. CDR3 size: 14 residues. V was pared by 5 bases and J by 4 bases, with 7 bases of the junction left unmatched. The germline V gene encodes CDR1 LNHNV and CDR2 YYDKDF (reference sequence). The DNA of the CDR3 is TGTGCCACCAGCTCAGGGGGTAACGGCTATGGCTACACCTTC. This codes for CATSSGGNGYGYTF.

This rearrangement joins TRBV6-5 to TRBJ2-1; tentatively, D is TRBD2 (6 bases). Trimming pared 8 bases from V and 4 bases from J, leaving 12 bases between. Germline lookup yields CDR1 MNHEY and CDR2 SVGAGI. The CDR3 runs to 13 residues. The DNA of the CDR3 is TGTGCCAGCGGCCCGACTAGATACAATGAGCAGTTCTTC. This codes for CASGPTRYNEQFF.

For the CDR3, the DNA is TGTGCCATCAGTGGGAGGAAAGAGACCCAGTACTTC. Its translation is CAISGRKETQYF. The J gene is TRBJ2-5, the V gene TRBV10-3; maybe TRBD2 (5 bases). The V end lost 4 bases, the J end lost 3 bases, and 6 bases lay between the germline ends. Germline V gene lookup returns CDR1 ENHRY and CDR2 SYGVKD. CDR3 size: 12 residues.

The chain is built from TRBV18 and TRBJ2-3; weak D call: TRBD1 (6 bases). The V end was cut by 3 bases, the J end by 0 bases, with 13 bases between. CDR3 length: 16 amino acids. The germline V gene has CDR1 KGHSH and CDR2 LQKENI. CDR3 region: CASSPWTASSTDTQYF. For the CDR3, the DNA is TGTGCCAGCTCACCCTGGACAGCCTCTAGCACAGATACGCAGTATTTT.

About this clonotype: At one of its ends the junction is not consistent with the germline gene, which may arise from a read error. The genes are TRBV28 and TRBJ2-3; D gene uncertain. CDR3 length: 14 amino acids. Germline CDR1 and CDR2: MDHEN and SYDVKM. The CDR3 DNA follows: TGTGCCAGCAAAACTCCAGGCGAGCCCAAAAACTCGGATTTT. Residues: CASKTPGEPKNSDF.

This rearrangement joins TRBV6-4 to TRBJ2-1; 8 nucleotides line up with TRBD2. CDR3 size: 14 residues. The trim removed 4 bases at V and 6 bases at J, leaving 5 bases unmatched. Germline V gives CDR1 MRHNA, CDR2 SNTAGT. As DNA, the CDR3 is TGTGCCAGCAGTGCCACCGGGACTAGCAATGAGCAGTTCTTC. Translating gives CASSATGTSNEQFF.

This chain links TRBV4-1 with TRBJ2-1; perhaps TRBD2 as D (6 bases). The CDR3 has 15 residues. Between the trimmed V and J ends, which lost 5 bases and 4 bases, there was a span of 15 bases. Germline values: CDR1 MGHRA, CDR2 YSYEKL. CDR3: CASSSPGTFYNEQFF. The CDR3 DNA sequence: TGCGCCAGCAGCAGTCCCGGGACTTTTTACAATGAGCAGTTCTTC.

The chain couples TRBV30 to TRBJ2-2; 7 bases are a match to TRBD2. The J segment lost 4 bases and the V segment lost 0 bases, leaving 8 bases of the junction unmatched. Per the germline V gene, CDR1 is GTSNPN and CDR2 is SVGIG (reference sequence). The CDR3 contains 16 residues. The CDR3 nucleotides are TGTGCCTGGAGTGTACAGTGGGGGAGGGCCACCGGGGAGCTGTTTTTT. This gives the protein CAWSVQWGRATGELFF. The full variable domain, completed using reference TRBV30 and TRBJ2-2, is SQTIHQWPATLVQPVGSPLSLECTVEGTSNPNLYWYRQAAGRGLQLLFYSVGIGQISSEVPQNLSASRPQDRQFILSSKKLLLSDSGFYLCAWSVQWGRATGELFFGEGSRLTVL.

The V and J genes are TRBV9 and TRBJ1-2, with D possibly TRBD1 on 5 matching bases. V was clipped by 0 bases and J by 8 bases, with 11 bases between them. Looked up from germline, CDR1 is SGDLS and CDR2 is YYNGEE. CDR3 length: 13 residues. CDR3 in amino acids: CASSVGREDGYTF. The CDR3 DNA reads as TGTGCCAGCAGCGTAGGCAGGGAAGACGGCTACACCTTC.

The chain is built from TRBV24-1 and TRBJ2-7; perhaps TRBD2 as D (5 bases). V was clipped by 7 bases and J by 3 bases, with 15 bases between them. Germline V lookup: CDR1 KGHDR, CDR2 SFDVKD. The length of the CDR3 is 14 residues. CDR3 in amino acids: CATRSTSGYYEQYF. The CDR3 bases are TGTGCCACCAGGTCGACCTCGGGATACTACGAGCAGTACTTC.